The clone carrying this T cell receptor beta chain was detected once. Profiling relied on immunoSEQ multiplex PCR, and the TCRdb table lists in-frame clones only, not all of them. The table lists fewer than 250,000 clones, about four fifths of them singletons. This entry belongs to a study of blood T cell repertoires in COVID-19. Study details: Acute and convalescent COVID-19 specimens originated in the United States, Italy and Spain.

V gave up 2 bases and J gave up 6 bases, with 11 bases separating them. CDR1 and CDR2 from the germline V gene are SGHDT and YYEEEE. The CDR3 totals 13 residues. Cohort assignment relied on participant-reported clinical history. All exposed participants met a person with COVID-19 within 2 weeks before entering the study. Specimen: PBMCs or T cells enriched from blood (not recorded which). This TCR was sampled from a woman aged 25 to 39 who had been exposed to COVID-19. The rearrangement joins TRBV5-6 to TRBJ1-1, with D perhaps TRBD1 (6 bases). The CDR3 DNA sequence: TGTGCCAGCAGCTTTGGTCAGGGGTCTGAAGCTTTCTTT. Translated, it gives CASSFGQGSEAFF.